Listed here are 31 T cell receptor beta chains from one sample, sequenced in a study of blood T cell repertoires in COVID-19. The method was immunoSEQ multiplex PCR; TCRdb's version includes in-frame clones alone and lacks a portion of them. Altogether tens of thousands of clones are present, 60% to 85% being singletons, with the ten largest covering 3% to 3.5%. Source material: peripheral blood. The receptors shown here come from a man in his sixties with acute or convalescent COVID-19.

The V call is TRBV7-9, the J call TRBJ1-3, with TRBD1 identical over 10 bases. Germline CDR1 and CDR2: SEHNR and FQNEAQ (reference sequence). V dropped 3 bases and J dropped 11; count of bases not matched to a gene: 1. There are 12 residues in the CDR3. The CDR3 coding sequence is TGTGCCAGCAGCTTGGGGACAGGGGCCATATATTTT. It yields the protein CASSLGTGAIYF.

V usage is TRBV12-3 or TRBV12-4 and J usage is TRBJ2-7; D gene unclear. The CDR3 loop spans 13 amino acids. Trimming removed 8 bases from V and 1 base from J, with 12 bases in between. CDR3 sequence: CASSKAISYEQYF. The CDR3, as DNA: TGTGCCAGCTCGAAAGCTATATCCTACGAGCAGTACTTC.

J is TRBJ2-7 and V is TRBV27; D is unclear. This CDR3 spans 12 amino acids. Trimming removed 9 bases from V and 6 bases from J, with 15 bases in between. Germline V gives CDR1 MNHEY, CDR2 SMNVEV (reference sequence). CDR3 in amino acids: CASAPGFGEQYF. The CDR3 DNA is TGTGCCAGTGCGCCCGGGTTTGGCGAGCAGTACTTC.

V usage is TRBV24-1 and J usage is TRBJ2-1; the D is unclear. The germline V and J ends were trimmed by 1 base and 6 bases, with 9 bases remaining between them. Germline CDR1 and CDR2: KGHDR and SFDVKD. This CDR3 spans 14 amino acids. CDR3 region: CATSDFWLANEQFF. CDR3 in DNA: TGTGCCACCAGTGATTTCTGGTTGGCCAATGAGCAGTTCTTC.

The V and J genes are TRBV27 and TRBJ1-1, with D perhaps TRBD1 (5 bases). The V end was cut by 7 bases, the J end by 6 bases, with 12 bases between. The germline CDR1 and CDR2 sequences are MNHEY and SMNVEV (reference sequence). This CDR3 has 12 amino acids. The CDR3 spells CASKTAGPEAFF. Here the CDR3 DNA reads TGTGCCAGCAAAACCGCGGGGCCTGAAGCTTTCTTT.

The chain links TRBV5-5 to TRBJ1-1, with TRBD1 as a possible D gene (6 bases). CDR1 is SGHKS and CDR2 is YYEKEE in the germline V gene (reference sequence). The length of the CDR3 is 14 residues. V lost 6 bases and J lost 1, with 13 bases in between. CDR3 nucleotide sequence: TGTGCCAGCACCCCGGGGGGCCAGAACACTGAAGCTTTCTTT. This encodes CASTPGGQNTEAFF.

The chain has TRBV28 and TRBJ1-2; 9 bases map to TRBD1. Losses at the gene ends were 5 bases for V and 3 bases for J; bases not matched to a gene: 4. The CDR3 runs to 14 residues. Germline-derived CDR1 and CDR2 are MDHEN and SYDVKM. CDR3 in DNA: TGTGCCAGCAGTACGACAGGGGGTGACTATGGCTACACCTTC. It is translated as CASSTTGGDYGYTF.

This clone was recorded only once. CDR3 coding DNA: TGTGCCAGAAGCGCAGGATTGGGCAATTCACCCCTCCACTTT. Its protein product is CARSAGLGNSPLHF. V gene TRBV5-3 combines with J gene TRBJ1-6; D remains unclear. TRBV5-3 is an ORF, with its function uncertain. The CDR3 is 14 residues long. The V end lost 4 bases, the J end lost 7 bases, and 12 bases lay between the germline ends.

The table lists this clone with a count of one. V is TRBV11-2 and J is TRBJ2-1; 12 nucleotides align to TRBD1. CDR1 and CDR2 (germline): SGHAT, FQNNGV. After removal of 6 bases from V and 9 bases from J, the junction contained 9 bases not matched to a gene. The CDR3 covers 15 residues. The chain's CDR3 is CASRAGTGGIGEQFF. As DNA, the CDR3 is TGTGCCAGCAGAGCCGGGACAGGGGGCATAGGTGAGCAGTTCTTC.

The chain carries TRBV4-1 and TRBJ2-1; D not resolved. CDR1 and CDR2 from the germline V gene are MGHRA and YSYEKL. CDR3 length equals 17 residues. The V and J ends lost 0 bases and 0 bases respectively, with 12 bases between them. CDR3 DNA sequence: TGCGCCAGCAGCCAAGATCTTATAGCCAACTCCTACAATGAGCAGTTCTTC. This sequence encodes CASSQDLIANSYNEQFF.

V is TRBV2 and J is TRBJ2-1, with TRBD1 matching 7 bases. Per the germline V gene, CDR1 is SNHLY and CDR2 is FYNNEI. The CDR3 runs 13 residues. After removal of 5 bases from V and 4 bases from J, the junction contained 2 bases not matched to a gene. The CDR3 sequence: CASSPTGYNEQFF. The CDR3 DNA sequence: TGTGCCAGCAGTCCGACAGGGTACAATGAGCAGTTCTTC.

This chain links TRBV6-6 with TRBJ1-2; 9 bases map to TRBD1. This CDR3 contains 12 residues. The germline CDR1 and CDR2 sequences are MNHNY and SVGAGI (reference sequence). The ends lost 6 bases at V and 4 bases at J; junction bases unmatched: 0. The CDR3 nucleotides are TGTGCCAGCAGGGGACAGGGCTATGGCTACACCTTC. This sequence encodes CASRGQGYGYTF.

This rearrangement joins TRBV15 to TRBJ2-1, with 8 bases fitting TRBD1. The ends lost 0 bases at V and 6 bases at J; junction bases unmatched: 4. The CDR3 spans 15 residues. The V gene's germline CDR1 is LNHNV and CDR2 YYDKDF (reference sequence). The CDR3 DNA is TGTGCCACCAGCAGAGATAGGGGACAGGTCAATGAGCAGTTCTTC. Protein: CATSRDRGQVNEQFF.

The chain employs TRBV30 and TRBJ2-6, with a tentative D call TRBD2 (6 bases). Trimming cost V 3 bases and J 3 bases, with 12 bases left between them. Germline-derived CDR1 and CDR2 are GTSNPN and SVGIG (reference sequence). CDR3 size: 15 residues. The CDR3 coding sequence is TGTGCCTGGAGGCAAAGGGAGGATGGGGCCAACGTCCTGACTTTC. Protein product: CAWRQREDGANVLTF.

The genes are TRBV5-1 and TRBJ2-7, with a possible D match to TRBD2 (5 bases). CDR1 is SGHRS, CDR2 YFSETQ, per germline. CDR3 length: 13 residues. Trimming removed 0 bases at V and 6 bases at J, with 10 bases between. The CDR3 nucleotides read TGCGCCAGCAGCTTGGCCCGGGGTGGCGAGCAGTACTTC. Its protein is CASSLARGGEQYF.

This clone was recorded only once. The V gene is TRBV14, the J gene TRBJ2-7; TRBD2 is a possible D gene (6 bases). Germline V gene data show CDR1 as SGHDN and CDR2 as FVKESK. Trimming removed 0 bases from V and 2 bases from J, with 11 bases in between. This CDR3 has 15 amino acids. As DNA, the CDR3 is TGTGCCAGCAGCCAAGAGACGGGACTCACCTACGAGCAGTACTTC. Translation: CASSQETGLTYEQYF.

This clone was counted only a few times. The chain couples TRBV4-1 to TRBJ1-2, with a weak D call TRBD1 (5 bases). This CDR3 region has 13 residues. The V gene lost 0 bases and the J gene lost 13 bases, with 15 bases spanning the gap. Per the germline V gene, CDR1 is MGHRA and CDR2 is YSYEKL. The CDR3: CASSQDLRGTSTF. The CDR3 DNA sequence: TGCGCCAGCAGCCAAGATTTAAGGGGAACGAGCACCTTC.

The CDR3 sequence is CASSRTGGADTQYF. The DNA of the CDR3 is TGTGCCAGCAGTAGGACAGGGGGCGCAGATACGCAGTATTTT. The chain employs TRBV6-5 and TRBJ2-3; 11 bases are shared with TRBD1. With 5 bases clipped from V and 4 bases from J, the junction kept 2 bases outside the gene matches. The CDR3 has 14 residues. Germline lookup yields CDR1 MNHEY and CDR2 SVGAGI.

The rearrangement joins TRBV29-1 to TRBJ2-5; 9 bases agree with TRBD1. The V and J ends lost 5 bases and 7 bases, in that order; junction bases with no gene match: 11. CDR3 length equals 14 residues. The germline V gene encodes CDR1 SQVTM and CDR2 ANQGSEA. CDR3 amino acids: CSVNQGTGKRTQYF. The CDR3 DNA reads TGCAGCGTTAATCAGGGGACAGGGAAAAGGACCCAGTACTTC.

The chain combines TRBV7-6 with TRBJ1-5; D unclear. Germline V lookup: CDR1 SGHVS, CDR2 FNYEAQ. The CDR3 consists of 13 residues. V was pared by 3 bases and J by 12 bases, with 15 bases between. The CDR3 DNA follows: TGTGCCAGCAGCTTGTTGGAAAGGAGTATCCAGCATTTT. It codes for CASSLLERSIQHF. Supplemented by reference TRBV7-6 and TRBJ1-5, the full variable domain reads GAGVSQSPRYKVTKRGQDVALRCDPISGHVSLYWYRQALGQGPEFLTYFNYEAQQDKSGLPNDRFSAERPEGSISTLTIQRTEQRDSAMYRCASSLLERSIQHFGDGTRLSIL.

The V and J genes are TRBV7-8 and TRBJ1-1; the match to TRBD1 covers 7 bases. V lost 5 bases and J lost 1; bases outside the gene matches: 7. The CDR3 contains 15 residues. Germline V CDR1 and CDR2: SGHVS, FQNEAQ. CDR3 residues: CASSPRQGTNTEAFF. CDR3 bases: TGTGCCAGCAGCCCCAGACAGGGTACGAACACTGAAGCTTTCTTT.

This clone was detected once. The rearrangement links TRBV5-4 to TRBJ2-3, with no clear D. Germline values: CDR1 SGHNT, CDR2 YYREEE (reference sequence). Trimming pared 4 bases from V and 5 bases from J, leaving 17 bases between. The CDR3 runs 15 residues. As DNA, the CDR3 is TGTGCCAGCAGCCCCGACACACTGGGCGTAGATACGCAGTATTTT. As protein: CASSPDTLGVDTQYF. The full variable domain, its missing parts supplied by reference TRBV5-4 and TRBJ2-3, is ETGVTQSPTHLIKTRGQQVTLRCSSQSGHNTVSWYQQALGQGPQFIFQYYREEENGRGNFPPRFSGLQFPNYSSELNVNALELDDSALYLCASSPDTLGVDTQYFGPGTRLTVL.

V and J are TRBV6-6 and TRBJ1-2; perhaps TRBD1 as D (6 bases). The V end lost 5 bases, the J end lost 8 bases, and 15 bases lay between the germline ends. This CDR3 contains 13 residues. CDR1 and CDR2 from the germline V gene are MNHNY and SVGAGI (reference sequence). The CDR3 nucleotides are TGTGCCAGCAGTCTCGGACAGCGCCTGGGCTACACCTTC. The encoded protein is CASSLGQRLGYTF.

In DNA form, the CDR3 reads TGCACCAGCAGCCATCCCCCCCTGGGACTAGCCTCCTACGAGCAGTACTTC. Protein sequence: CTSSHPPLGLASYEQYF. The rearrangement uses TRBV1 and TRBJ2-7; whether TRBD2, the table's D call, matches the DNA was not checked. TRBV1 is labeled a pseudogene. The length of the CDR3 is 17 residues.

The gene calls are TRBV7-3 and TRBJ2-5, with D perhaps matching TRBD1 (5 bases). The V end lost 0 bases, the J end lost 5 bases, and 10 bases lay between the germline ends. Germline values: CDR1 SGHTA, CDR2 FQGTGA. CDR3 length equals 14 residues. CDR3 amino acids: CASSLTGQGETQYF. The DNA of the CDR3 is TGTGCCAGCAGCTTAACCGGACAAGGGGAGACCCAGTACTTC.

This clone was observed a handful of times. This chain joins TRBV6-1 and TRBJ2-2; 7 positions match TRBD2. In germline, CDR1 is MNHNS, CDR2 SASEGT. The trim removed 2 bases at V and 5 bases at J, leaving 2 bases unmatched. The CDR3 runs to 14 residues. DNA of the CDR3: TGTGCCAGCAGTGAACAGCGGGGAACCGGGGAGCTGTTTTTT. This translates into CASSEQRGTGELFF.

This clone turned up a few times. The genes are TRBV9 and TRBJ1-2; possibly TRBD1 for D (5 bases). Germline CDR1 SGDLS, CDR2 YYNGEE. CDR3 size: 15 residues. V gave up 4 bases and J gave up 8 bases, with 21 bases separating them. In DNA form, the CDR3 reads TGTGCCAGCAGCCACCCCTGGGGGGGTTCTTCCGGCTACACCTTC. It codes for CASSHPWGGSSGYTF.

The chain couples TRBV6-5 to TRBJ2-1; the match to TRBD2 covers 11 bases. V dropped 4 bases and J dropped 4; count of bases not matched to a gene: 3. In germline, CDR1 is MNHEY, CDR2 SVGAGI. There are 15 residues in the CDR3. The CDR3 bases are TGTGCCAGCAGTTCACTAGCGGGGGAATACAATGAGCAGTTCTTC. The encoded protein is CASSSLAGEYNEQFF.

The genes are TRBV12-5 and TRBJ1-4, with TRBD1 identical over 9 bases. CDR1 LGHNT and CDR2 FRNRAP come from the germline V gene. V shed 3 bases and J 7 bases; nucleotides not matched to a gene: 12. CDR3 length: 17 amino acids. The CDR3 coding sequence is TGTGCTAGTGGTTTCGGGACAGGGACCCCTATCTTTGAAAAACTGTTTTTT. It translates to CASGFGTGTPIFEKLFF.

This chain connects TRBV2 to TRBJ1-1, with D maybe TRBD1 (6 bases). V gave up 6 bases and J gave up 5 bases, with 16 bases separating them. The CDR3 loop spans 14 amino acids. Germline-derived CDR1 and CDR2 are SNHLY and FYNNEI. The CDR3 reads CASSPGTGRTEAFF. CDR3 DNA sequence: TGTGCCAGCAGCCCAGGAACAGGGAGAACTGAAGCTTTCTTT.

V and J are TRBV2 and TRBJ2-7, with TRBD1 matching over 10 bases. This CDR3 region has 15 residues. CDR1 SNHLY and CDR2 FYNNEI come from the germline V gene. J gave up 6 bases and V 5 bases, and 10 bases lay outside the gene matches. CDR3 coding DNA: TGTGCCAGCAGTTTTTACGGGACAGGGGACACCGAGCAGTACTTC. Its translation is CASSFYGTGDTEQYF. Supplemented by reference TRBV2 and TRBJ2-7, the full variable domain reads EPEVTQTPSHQVTQMGQEVILRCVPISNHLYFYWYRQILGQKVEFLVSFYNNEISEKSEIFDDQFSVERPDGSNFTLKIRSTKLEDSAMYFCASSFYGTGDTEQYFGPGTRLTVT.